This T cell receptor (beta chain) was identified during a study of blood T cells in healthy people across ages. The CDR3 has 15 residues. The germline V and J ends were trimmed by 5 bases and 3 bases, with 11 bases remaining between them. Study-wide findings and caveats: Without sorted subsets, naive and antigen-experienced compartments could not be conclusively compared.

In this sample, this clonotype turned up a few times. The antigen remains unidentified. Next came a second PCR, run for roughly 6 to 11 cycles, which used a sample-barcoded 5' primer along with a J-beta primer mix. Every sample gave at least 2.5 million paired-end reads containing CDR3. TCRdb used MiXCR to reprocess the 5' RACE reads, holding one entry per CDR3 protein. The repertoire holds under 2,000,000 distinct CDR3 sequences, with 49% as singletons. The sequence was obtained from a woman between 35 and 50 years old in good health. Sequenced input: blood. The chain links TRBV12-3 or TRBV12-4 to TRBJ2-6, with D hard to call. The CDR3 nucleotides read TGTGCCAGCAGTACGCAAGGGTTTGGGGCCAACGTCCTGACTTTC. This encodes CASSTQGFGANVLTF.